The 9 T cell receptor beta chains in this list originate from one sample, sequenced in a study of blood T cell repertoires in COVID-19. TCRdb keeps only in-frame clones here, not all; method: immunoSEQ multiplex PCR. The sample carries some 250,000 clones, roughly 84% recorded once. The sequencing input was peripheral blood. These receptors all come from a man aged 35-49 years with acute or convalescent COVID-19.

This chain connects TRBV12-3 or TRBV12-4 to TRBJ1-5; D uncertain. The CDR3 spans 12 residues. Deletions cut 5 bases from V and 6 bases from J, with 8 bases between. The CDR3 DNA follows: TGTGCCAGCAGTGATCCGGGTCAGCCCCAGCATTTT. As protein: CASSDPGQPQHF.

J is TRBJ2-3 and V is TRBV9; TRBD1 aligns across 11 bases. The ends lost 4 bases at V and 3 bases at J; junction bases unmatched: 7. CDR1 is SGDLS and CDR2 is YYNGEE in the germline V gene. This CDR3 contains 16 residues. The CDR3 DNA is TGTGCCAGCAGCCCAAGGGGACAGGGGGAGACAGATACGCAGTATTTT. Amino acids: CASSPRGQGETDTQYF.

The sample holds one count of this clone. The chain recombines TRBV4-1 with TRBJ2-1; 16 bases are shared with TRBD2. Germline-derived CDR1 and CDR2 are MGHRA and YSYEKL. Germline trimming cut 2 bases from V and 3 bases from J; bases unmatched to any gene: 7. CDR3 size: 19 residues. CDR3 DNA: TGCGCCAGCAGCCAATCGGGACTAGCGGGAGGGATAAGCTACAATGAGCAGTTCTTC. This codes for CASSQSGLAGGISYNEQFF.

The gene calls are TRBV2 and TRBJ2-7; no reliable D call. Trimming shortened V by 2 bases and J by 4 bases, and 6 bases separated the two germline ends. Germline V gene data show CDR1 as SNHLY and CDR2 as FYNNEI. The CDR3 sequence is 12 residues long. CDR3 bases: TGTGCCAGCAGTGAAATGGCTTACGAGCAGTACTTC. Translated, it gives CASSEMAYEQYF.

The chain employs TRBV7-9 and TRBJ1-1; D uncertain. CDR3 length: 14 residues. Trimming removed 4 bases at V and 0 bases at J, with 9 bases between. The germline V gene has CDR1 SEHNR and CDR2 FQNEAQ (reference sequence). CDR3 sequence: CASSSHSVNTEAFF. The DNA for the CDR3 is TGTGCCAGCAGCTCTCACTCGGTGAACACTGAAGCTTTCTTT.

The V gene is TRBV4-3, the J gene TRBJ2-5; 9 positions match TRBD2. CDR3 length: 17 amino acids. V was clipped by 0 bases and J by 5 bases; unmatched bases: 10. Germline values: CDR1 LGHNA, CDR2 YSLEER. The CDR3 DNA follows: TGCGCCAGCAGCCAAGATTTTACGGCGGGAGGGCACGAGACCCAGTACTTC. Residues: CASSQDFTAGGHETQYF.

The chain couples TRBV6-4 to TRBJ2-1; TRBD2 agrees at 9 bases. The J segment lost 7 bases and the V segment lost 8 bases, leaving 6 bases of the junction unmatched. This CDR3 has 13 amino acids. Germline V lookup: CDR1 MRHNA, CDR2 SNTAGT. The CDR3: CASQIAGENEQFF. CDR3 nucleotides: TGTGCCAGCCAAATAGCGGGAGAGAATGAGCAGTTCTTC.

The rearrangement links TRBV2 to TRBJ2-5, with 7 bases lining up with TRBD1. The V gene's germline CDR1 is SNHLY and CDR2 FYNNEI. CDR3 size: 14 residues. V shed 6 bases, J shed 4 bases, and the junction held 8 bases outside the gene matches. CDR3 residues: CASRKTGFRETQYF. The CDR3 DNA follows: TGTGCCAGCAGGAAGACAGGGTTCCGAGAGACCCAGTACTTC.

The chain carries TRBV4-1 and TRBJ2-5, with 14 bases fitting TRBD2. In germline, CDR1 is MGHRA, CDR2 YSYEKL. Losses at the gene ends were 4 bases for V and 1 base for J; bases not matched to a gene: 8. CDR3 size: 18 residues. DNA of the CDR3: TGCGCCAGCAGCCCCCGACTAGCGGGAGGGCCCCTCCAAGAGACCCAGTACTTC. It yields the protein CASSPRLAGGPLQETQYF.